The clone carrying this T cell receptor beta chain was detected only a few times. Its specificity is not known. Following extraction, RNA underwent reverse transcription to cDNA, which served as the sequencing template. Clones were sequenced by immunoSEQ multiplex PCR, and TCRdb holds only the in-frame ones, with some missing. Found here are under 200,000 clones, under 70% of them singletons; the top ten hold approximately 0.91%. The data were obtained in a study of CD8+ T cells in alopecia areata. Described treatment: oral pan-JAK inhibitor, 5-10 mg twice daily. General study results and limits: It was lesional scalp, especially alopecia totalis/universalis, that showed higher clonality than normal scalp. Scalp clonality decreased significantly with tofacitinib, and so did expanded CD8+ clones among the top 100. One nonresponder leaves baseline CD8+ expansion's link to response uncertain. Persistence in scalp and blood during tofacitinib was observed for many expanded lesional clones.

Trimming removed 5 bases from V and 8 bases from J, with 19 bases in between. Germline values: CDR1 SQVTM, CDR2 ANQGSEA. CDR3 length: 14 amino acids. J is TRBJ2-1 and V is TRBV29-1; D may be TRBD1 or TRBD2 (6 bases each). This sequence was found in a human donor with alopecia areata. This material consisted of CD4+ T cells sorted from blood, taken at week 4, from a patient treated with tofacitinib. The CDR3 nucleotides read TGCAGCGTTTTGGGGGGCCGGGCGATGGATGAGCAGTTCTTC. Protein product: CSVLGGRAMDEQFF.